What follows describes a single T cell receptor (beta chain). Its antigen is undetermined. The data stem from a study of T-cell memory formation after mild COVID-19. Notes on the study in general: There was a balanced CD4/CD8 profile in clones contracting day 15 to 85, and later expanders leaned CD4+.

J gave up 4 bases and V 5 bases, and 6 bases lay outside the gene matches. This CDR3 is built from 15 residues. Each CDR3 protein is one row after TCRdb ran MiXCR on the 5' RACE reads. The table includes approximately 150,000 distinct CDR3 sequences, 15% to 20% detected once. Material: PBMCs or a T cell subset sorted from them (not recorded which). J is TRBJ2-2 and V is TRBV12-3 or TRBV12-4, with 8 positions matching TRBD1. This TCR derives from an adult woman who had mild COVID-19 (a few samples of this study predate the infection). Cell type and time point are not known. The CDR3 sequence: CASSAGGRSTGELFF. Here the CDR3 DNA reads TGTGCCAGCAGTGCAGGGGGCAGGAGCACCGGGGAGCTGTTTTTT.